This TCR beta chain is from a study of blood T cell repertoires in COVID-19. Study summary: The origin of the acute and convalescent COVID-19 samples was the United States, Italy and Spain. In each case, the material was cDNA or gDNA derived from T cells, B-cell-depleted T cells, or PBMCs.

Trimming removed 5 bases from V and 4 bases from J, with 18 bases in between. The CDR3 spans 16 residues. From germline, CDR1 is SGHAT and CDR2 FQNNGV. How the authors handled the data: Amplification from reference gene primers served as the basis for estimated nucleated cell counts. Clones were sequenced by immunoSEQ multiplex PCR, and TCRdb holds only the in-frame ones, with some missing. V and J calls and clone size follow that table, whereas D and trimming were derived from the DNA. The data hold more than 85,000 clones, with more than 70% observed a single time. This sequence originates from a woman aged 45 to 65 with acute or convalescent COVID-19. The J gene is TRBJ1-3, the V gene TRBV11-2; D not resolved. Sequences were obtained from peripheral blood. The CDR3 nucleotides are TGTGCCAGCAGCCTACACCTCCAGACTTCGGGAAACACCATATATTTT. Translation gives CASSLHLQTSGNTIYF.